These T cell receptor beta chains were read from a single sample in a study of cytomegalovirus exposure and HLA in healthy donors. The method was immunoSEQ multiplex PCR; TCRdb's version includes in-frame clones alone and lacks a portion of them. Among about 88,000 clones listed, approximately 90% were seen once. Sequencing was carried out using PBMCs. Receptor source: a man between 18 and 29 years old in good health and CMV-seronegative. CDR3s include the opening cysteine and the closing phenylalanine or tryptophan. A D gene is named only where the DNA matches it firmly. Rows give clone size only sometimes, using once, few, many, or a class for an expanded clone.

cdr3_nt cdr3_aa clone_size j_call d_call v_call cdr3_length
TGTGCCAGCAGTGCCAACAGGGGGGGCACTGAAGCTTTCTTT CASSANRGGTEAFF NA TRBJ1-1 TRBD1 TRBV6-1 14
TGTGCCAGCAGCCAAGATTTGTGGCGGGAGCAGTACTTC CASSQDLWREQYF once TRBJ2-5 TRBD2 TRBV4-2 13
TGTGCCAGCTCACCGTGGGCGGGACTTTCTGGAAACACCATATATTTT CASSPWAGLSGNTIYF NA TRBJ1-3 NA TRBV18 16
TGTGCCAGCAGCCAAGAGTCTTTGGAGGGAATGAACACTGAAGCTTTCTTT CASSQESLEGMNTEAFF NA TRBJ1-1 NA TRBV4-2 17
TGTGCCAGCAGCCCTCGGTTGAGCGGGGAGCTGTTTTTT CASSPRLSGELFF NA TRBJ2-2 NA TRBV5-4 13
TGTGCCAGCAGTGAGAGGACAGGGTTGACCTACGAGCAGTACTTC CASSERTGLTYEQYF NA TRBJ2-7 TRBD1 TRBV28 15
TGTGCCATTCCCTCGACACCCGAAGCTTTCTTT CAIPSTPEAFF NA TRBJ1-1 NA TRBV6-1 11
TGTGCCAGTAGTAGCGGGACAGGGGGAGTCTACGAGCAGTACTTC CASSSGTGGVYEQYF NA TRBJ2-7 TRBD1 TRBV19 15
TGTGCCAGCAGTGAAGTCGACAGGACAGGAGTGACTGAAGCTTTCTTT CASSEVDRTGVTEAFF NA TRBJ1-1 TRBD1 TRBV6-1 16
TGTGCCAGCAGCTTACAGGGACTAGCGGGACCCAATGAGCAGTTCTTC CASSLQGLAGPNEQFF NA TRBJ2-1 TRBD2 TRBV7-3 16
TGTGCCAGCTCACCCGGGACAGGGTCTAGGGGGGAAGCTTTCTTT CASSPGTGSRGEAFF NA TRBJ1-1 TRBD1 TRBV18 15
TGTGCCAGCAGTTACTCTCCTCCCCAGTTCCCTGAGTACTTC CASSYSPPQFPEYF NA TRBJ2-7 NA TRBV6-6 14
TGTGCCAGCAGCCGTAACAGGGGCCAGCCCCAGCATTTT CASSRNRGQPQHF once TRBJ1-5 TRBD1 TRBV6-5 13
TGTGCCAGCAGCAAAAGGCGGGTTCTTTTGGATACGCAGTATTTT CASSKRRVLLDTQYF once TRBJ2-3 NA TRBV21-1 15
TGTGCCAGCAGCAGGGGCCCTTGGAATGAGCAGTTCTTC CASSRGPWNEQFF NA TRBJ2-1 NA TRBV9 13
TGTTCCAGTCCGGGACAGGGGAACAATGAGCAGTTCTTC CSSPGQGNNEQFF NA TRBJ2-1 TRBD1 TRBV7-9 13
TGTGCCAGCAGCCCTCCAGGGGGCGCGCACAATGAGCAGTTCTTC CASSPPGGAHNEQFF NA TRBJ2-1 TRBD1 TRBV7-2 15
TGTGCCAGCAGTCCCCAGGGTATCGGGAATCAGCCCCAGCATTTT CASSPQGIGNQPQHF NA TRBJ1-5 NA TRBV27 15
TGTGCCAGCAGCTTAGTGGTGGGACAGGGCTACGAGCAGTACTTC CASSLVVGQGYEQYF NA TRBJ2-7 TRBD1 TRBV7-8 15
TGCGCCAGCAGCCACCCGGGGGGTCGGGAGGGCCCCTTAAACAATGAGCAGTTCTTC CASSHPGGREGPLNNEQFF NA TRBJ2-1 TRBD2 TRBV4-1 19
TGTGCCTGGAGTGGACCCGACATGCCCTATTCACCCCTCCACTTT CAWSGPDMPYSPLHF NA TRBJ1-6 NA TRBV30 15
TGTGCCAGGGGCGTCTCTGGAAACACCATATATTTT CARGVSGNTIYF NA TRBJ1-3 NA TRBV19 12
TGTGCCTGGAGTCTCGACCTCCTCCGGGGGGCGCAGTATTTT CAWSLDLLRGAQYF few TRBJ2-3 TRBD2 TRBV30 14
TGCGCCAGCAGCTCGCTGAAAAACAGGGGGAGCACAGATACGCAGTATTTT CASSSLKNRGSTDTQYF NA TRBJ2-3 TRBD1 TRBV5-1 17
TGTGCCAGCAGCTTAGTAGCTAGCGGGAGTCACAATGAGCAGTTCTTC CASSLVASGSHNEQFF few TRBJ2-1 TRBD2 TRBV11-2 16
TGCGCCAGCAGCCAAGAAGCTAGCGGCACAGATACGCAGTATTTT CASSQEASGTDTQYF NA TRBJ2-3 NA TRBV4-3 15
TGTGCCAGTAGTATGCGCCGGTTCGATCGGACTAGCGGGAGACACGGTTCCGAGGAGCAGTTCTTC CASSMRRFDRTSGRHGSEEQFF NA TRBJ2-1 TRBD2 TRBV19 22
TGCGCCAGCAGCCAAAGGCTACCGGGGGGTTACTCTGGGGCCAACGTCCTGACTTTC CASSQRLPGGYSGANVLTF NA TRBJ2-6 TRBD2 TRBV4-3 19
TGTGCCAGCAGTGTAGGATTAGCGGATCCGAACACCGGGGAGCTGTTTTTT CASSVGLADPNTGELFF NA TRBJ2-2 NA TRBV25-1 17
TGTGCCAGCAGTTCCCCCCGAGGGCTGATTAACTATGGCTACACCTTC CASSSPRGLINYGYTF NA TRBJ1-2 NA TRBV28 16
TGTGCCAGCAGCTTAACACCTAGCACAGATACGCAGTATTTT CASSLTPSTDTQYF NA TRBJ2-3 NA TRBV7-8 14
TGTGCCAGCAGCGTAACTGTGGGGGACCTAGCGGGTTGGCAAGAGACCCAGTACTTC CASSVTVGDLAGWQETQYF NA TRBJ2-5 TRBD2 TRBV9 19
TGTGCCAGCTCACCCTACCCAGGCCCCTACGAGCAGTACTTC CASSPYPGPYEQYF NA TRBJ2-7 NA TRBV18 14
TGTGCCAGCTCACTCCCGGGTGAATCCTACGAGCAGTACTTC CASSLPGESYEQYF NA TRBJ2-7 NA TRBV18 14
TGTGCCAGTAGTATTATCGGGTCGGCAGGGATCGGCAACGAGCAGTACTTC CASSIIGSAGIGNEQYF NA TRBJ2-7 NA TRBV19 17
TGTGCCACCCCTGGCCCAGGCATAGATACGCAGTATTTT CATPGPGIDTQYF NA TRBJ2-3 NA TRBV11-3 13
TGTGCCAGCAGCTGGGGGCAGGCATACAATGAGCAGTTCTTC CASSWGQAYNEQFF NA TRBJ2-1 NA TRBV7-2 14
TGTGCCAGCAGTTACTCGAACAGCTACGAGCAGTACTTC CASSYSNSYEQYF NA TRBJ2-7 NA TRBV6-5 13
TGCGCCAGCAGCCACCAGACGGGAGCTAACTATGGCTACACCTTC CASSHQTGANYGYTF NA TRBJ1-2 NA TRBV4-1 15
TGTGCCAGCAGCGTAGTGGCTAGCGGGGGGGTCTACAATGAGCAGTTCTTC CASSVVASGGVYNEQFF NA TRBJ2-1 TRBD2 TRBV9 17
TGTGCCAGCAGCTTAGTACCGGCTAGCGGGAGGGGAATGACAGATACGCAGTATTTT CASSLVPASGRGMTDTQYF NA TRBJ2-3 TRBD2 TRBV7-8 19
TGTGCCAGCAGTGATCCCAGGGCGGGGGAACTAGCGGCCGAGCAGTTCTTC CASSDPRAGELAAEQFF NA TRBJ2-1 TRBD2 TRBV25-1 17
TGTGCCAGCAGCCCGATCCCCAGGGATGAAAAACTGTTTTTT CASSPIPRDEKLFF NA TRBJ1-4 NA TRBV5-5 14
TGTGCCAGCAGCTTAGTGGGGGGAGCGCCCCAGCATTTT CASSLVGGAPQHF NA TRBJ1-5 NA TRBV7-2 13
TGTGCTAGTGGTTTTGAGGGGGACTATGGCTACACCTTC CASGFEGDYGYTF NA TRBJ1-2 NA TRBV12-5 13
TGTGCCAGCAGTTTATTGTCGCTAGCGGGAGTAGGCGGGGAGCTGTTTTTT CASSLLSLAGVGGELFF NA TRBJ2-2 TRBD2 TRBV27 17
TGTGCCAGCAGCTCCGGGGGGGGTGCGCTTTATACGCAGTATTTT CASSSGGGALYTQYF NA TRBJ2-3 TRBD2 TRBV7-2 15